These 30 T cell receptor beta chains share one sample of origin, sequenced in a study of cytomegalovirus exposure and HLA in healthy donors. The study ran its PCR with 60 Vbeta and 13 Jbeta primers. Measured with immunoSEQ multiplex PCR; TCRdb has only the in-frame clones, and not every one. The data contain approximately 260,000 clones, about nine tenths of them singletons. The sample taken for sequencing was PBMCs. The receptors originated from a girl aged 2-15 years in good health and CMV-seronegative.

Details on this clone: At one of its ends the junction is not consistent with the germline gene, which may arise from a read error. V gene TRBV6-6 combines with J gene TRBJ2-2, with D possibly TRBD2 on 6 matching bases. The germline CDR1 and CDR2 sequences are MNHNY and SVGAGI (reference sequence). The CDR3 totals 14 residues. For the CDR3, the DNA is TGTGTCAGCAGTCAGACTAGGGACACCGGGGAGCTGTTTTTT. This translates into CVSSQTRDTGELFF.

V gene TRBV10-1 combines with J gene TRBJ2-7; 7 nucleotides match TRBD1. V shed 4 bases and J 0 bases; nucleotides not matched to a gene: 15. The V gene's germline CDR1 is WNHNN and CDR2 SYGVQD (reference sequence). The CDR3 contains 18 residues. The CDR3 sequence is CASSARPLGTESSYEQYF. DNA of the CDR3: TGCGCCAGCAGTGCCAGGCCCTTGGGGACAGAGAGCTCCTACGAGCAGTACTTC.

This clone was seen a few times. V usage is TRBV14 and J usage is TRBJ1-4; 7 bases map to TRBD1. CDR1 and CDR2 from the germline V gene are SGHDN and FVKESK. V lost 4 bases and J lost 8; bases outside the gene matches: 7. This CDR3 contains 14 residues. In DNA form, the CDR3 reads TGTGCCAGCAGCCCGGACAGGTCTACGGAAAAACTGTTTTTT. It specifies CASSPDRSTEKLFF.

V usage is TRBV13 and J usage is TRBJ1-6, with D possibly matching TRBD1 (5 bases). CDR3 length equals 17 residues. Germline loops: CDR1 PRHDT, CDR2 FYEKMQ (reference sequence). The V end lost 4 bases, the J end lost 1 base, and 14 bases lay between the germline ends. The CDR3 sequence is CASSSGGGVSYNSPLHF. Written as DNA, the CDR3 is TGTGCCAGCAGCTCCGGCGGGGGAGTATCCTATAATTCACCCCTCCACTTT.

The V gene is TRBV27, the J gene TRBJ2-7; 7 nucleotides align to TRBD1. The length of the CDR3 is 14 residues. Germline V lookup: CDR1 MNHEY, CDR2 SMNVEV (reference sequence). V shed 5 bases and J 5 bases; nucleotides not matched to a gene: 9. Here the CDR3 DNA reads TGTGCCAGCAGTCTCCAGGGGGTTAGGAACGAGCAGTACTTC. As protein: CASSLQGVRNEQYF.

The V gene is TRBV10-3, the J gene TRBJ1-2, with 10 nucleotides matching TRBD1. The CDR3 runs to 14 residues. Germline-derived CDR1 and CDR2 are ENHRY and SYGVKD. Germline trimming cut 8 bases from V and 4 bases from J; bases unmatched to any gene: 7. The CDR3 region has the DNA TGTGCCATCGGGAGCGGGACAGGGGTCTATGGCTACACCTTC. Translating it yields CAIGSGTGVYGYTF.

In DNA form, the CDR3 reads TGTGCCTGGAGGCTAGAAGGGGTAGGTTCTGAAGCTTTCTTT. Translated, it gives CAWRLEGVGSEAFF. The chain is built from TRBV30 and TRBJ1-1; tentatively, D is TRBD1 (5 bases). Deletions cut 3 bases from V and 6 bases from J, with 17 bases between. The CDR3 consists of 14 residues. The germline V gene encodes CDR1 GTSNPN and CDR2 SVGIG (reference sequence).

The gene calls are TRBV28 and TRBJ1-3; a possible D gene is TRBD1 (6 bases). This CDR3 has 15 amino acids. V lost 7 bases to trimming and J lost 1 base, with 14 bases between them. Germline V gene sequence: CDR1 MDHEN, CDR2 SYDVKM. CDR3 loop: CASTSGGASGNTIYF. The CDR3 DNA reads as TGTGCCAGCACCTCTGGGGGCGCTTCTGGAAACACCATATATTTT.

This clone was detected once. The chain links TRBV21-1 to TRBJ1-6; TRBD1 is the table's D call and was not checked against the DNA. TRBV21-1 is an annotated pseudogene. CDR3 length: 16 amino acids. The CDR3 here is CASSSSYDSDNSPLHF. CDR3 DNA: TGTGCCAGCAGTTCTTCATACGACAGCGATAATTCACCCCTCCACTTT.

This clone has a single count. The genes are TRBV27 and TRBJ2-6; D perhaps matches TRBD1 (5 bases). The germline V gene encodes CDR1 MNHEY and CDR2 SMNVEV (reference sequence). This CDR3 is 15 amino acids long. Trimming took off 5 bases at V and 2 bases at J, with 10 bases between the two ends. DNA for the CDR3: TGTGCCAGCAGTCGACAGCCTCCTGGGGCCAACGTCCTGACTTTC. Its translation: CASSRQPPGANVLTF. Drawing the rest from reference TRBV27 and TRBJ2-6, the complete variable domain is EAQVTQNPRYLITVTGKKLTVTCSQNMNHEYMSWYRQDPGLGLRQIYYSMNVEVTDKGDVPEGYKVSRKEKRNFPLILESPSPNQTSLYFCASSRQPPGANVLTFGAGSRLTVL.

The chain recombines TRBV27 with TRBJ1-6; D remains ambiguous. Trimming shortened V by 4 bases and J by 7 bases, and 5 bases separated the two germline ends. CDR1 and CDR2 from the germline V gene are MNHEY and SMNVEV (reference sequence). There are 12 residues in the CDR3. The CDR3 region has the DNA TGTGCCAGCAGTTCGGTAAATTCACCCCTCCACTTT. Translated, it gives CASSSVNSPLHF.

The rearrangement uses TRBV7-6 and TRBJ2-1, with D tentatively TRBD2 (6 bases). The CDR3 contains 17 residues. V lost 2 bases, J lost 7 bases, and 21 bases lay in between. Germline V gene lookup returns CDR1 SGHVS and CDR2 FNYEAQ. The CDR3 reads CASSLILAGPKENEQFF. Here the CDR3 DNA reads TGTGCCAGCAGCTTAATTCTGGCGGGACCAAAAGAGAATGAGCAGTTCTTC.

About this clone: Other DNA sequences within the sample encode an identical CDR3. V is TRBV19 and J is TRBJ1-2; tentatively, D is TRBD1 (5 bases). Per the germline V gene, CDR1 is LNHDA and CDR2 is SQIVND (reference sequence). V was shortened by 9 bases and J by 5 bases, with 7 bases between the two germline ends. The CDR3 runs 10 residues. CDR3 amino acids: CASRDYGYTF. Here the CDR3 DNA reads TGTGCCAGCAGGGATTATGGCTACACCTTC.

The CDR3 DNA is TGCGCCAGCAGCTTGGTTTCAGGAAGGAACACTGAAGCTTTCTTT. Translated: CASSLVSGRNTEAFF. The chain uses TRBV5-1 and TRBJ1-1; unclear D gene. This CDR3 is built from 15 residues. From germline, CDR1 is SGHRS and CDR2 YFSETQ. Between the trimmed V and J ends, which lost 0 bases and 1 base, there was a span of 10 bases.

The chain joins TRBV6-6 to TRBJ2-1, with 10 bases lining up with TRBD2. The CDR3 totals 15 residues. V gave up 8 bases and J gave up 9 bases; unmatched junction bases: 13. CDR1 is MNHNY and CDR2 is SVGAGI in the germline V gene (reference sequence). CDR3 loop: CASLAGATSVGEQFF. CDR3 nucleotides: TGTGCCAGCCTAGCGGGGGCTACCTCTGTGGGTGAGCAGTTCTTC.

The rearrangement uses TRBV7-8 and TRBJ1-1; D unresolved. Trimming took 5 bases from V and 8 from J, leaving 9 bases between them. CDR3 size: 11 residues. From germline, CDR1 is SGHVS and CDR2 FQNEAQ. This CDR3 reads CASSPEREAFF. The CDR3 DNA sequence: TGTGCCAGCAGCCCGGAGAGAGAAGCTTTCTTT.

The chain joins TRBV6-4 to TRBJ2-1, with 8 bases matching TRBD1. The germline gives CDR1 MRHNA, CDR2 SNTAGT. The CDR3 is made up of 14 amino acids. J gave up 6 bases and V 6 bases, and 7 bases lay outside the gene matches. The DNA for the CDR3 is TGTGCCAGCAGCCAGGGGGCTCGGGTCAATGAGCAGTTCTTC. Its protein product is CASSQGARVNEQFF.

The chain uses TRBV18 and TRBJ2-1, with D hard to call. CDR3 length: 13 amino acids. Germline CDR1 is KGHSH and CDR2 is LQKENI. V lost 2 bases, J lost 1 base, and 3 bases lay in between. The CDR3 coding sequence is TGTGCCAGCTCACCAGAGTCCTACAATGAGCAGTTCTTC. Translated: CASSPESYNEQFF.

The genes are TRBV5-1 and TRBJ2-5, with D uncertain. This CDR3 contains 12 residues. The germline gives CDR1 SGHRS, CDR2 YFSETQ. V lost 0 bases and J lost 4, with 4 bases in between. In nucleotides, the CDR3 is TGCGCCAGCAGCTTGGTAGCAGAGACCCAGTACTTC. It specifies CASSLVAETQYF.

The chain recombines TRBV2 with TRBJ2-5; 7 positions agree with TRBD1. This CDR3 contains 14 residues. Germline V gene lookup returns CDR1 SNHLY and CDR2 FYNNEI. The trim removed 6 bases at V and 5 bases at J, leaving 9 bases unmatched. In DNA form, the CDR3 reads TGTGCCAGCAGCGGGACAGCAGCCGCGGAGACCCAGTACTTC. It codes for CASSGTAAAETQYF.

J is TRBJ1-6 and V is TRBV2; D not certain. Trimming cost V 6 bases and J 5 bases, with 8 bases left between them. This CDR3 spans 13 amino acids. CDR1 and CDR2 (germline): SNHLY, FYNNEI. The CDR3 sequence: CASRVADNSPLHF. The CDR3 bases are TGTGCCAGCAGGGTCGCGGATAATTCACCCCTCCACTTT.

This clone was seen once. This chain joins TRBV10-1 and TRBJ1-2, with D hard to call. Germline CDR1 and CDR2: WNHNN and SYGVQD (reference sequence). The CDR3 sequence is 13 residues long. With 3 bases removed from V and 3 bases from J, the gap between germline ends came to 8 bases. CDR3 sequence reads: CASSDAMDYGYTF. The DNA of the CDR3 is TGCGCCAGCAGTGACGCGATGGACTATGGCTACACCTTC.

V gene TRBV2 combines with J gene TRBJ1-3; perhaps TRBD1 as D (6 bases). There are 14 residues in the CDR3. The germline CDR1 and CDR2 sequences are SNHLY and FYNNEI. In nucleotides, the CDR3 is TGTGCAGGTCAGGGGCTTAACTCTGGAAACACCATATATTTT. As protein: CAGQGLNSGNTIYF. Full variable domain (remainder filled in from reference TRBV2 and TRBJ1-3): EPEVTQTPSHQVTQMGQEVILRCVPISNHLYFYWYRQILGQKVEFLVSFYNNEISEKSEIFDDQFSVERPDGSNFTLKIRSTKLEDSAMYFCAGQGLNSGNTIYFGEGSWLTVV.

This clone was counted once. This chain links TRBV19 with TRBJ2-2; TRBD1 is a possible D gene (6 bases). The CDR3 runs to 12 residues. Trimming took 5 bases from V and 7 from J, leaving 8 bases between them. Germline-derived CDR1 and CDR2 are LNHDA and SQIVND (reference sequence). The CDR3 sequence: CASSHRDGELFF. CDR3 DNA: TGTGCCAGTAGTCACAGGGACGGGGAGCTGTTTTTT.

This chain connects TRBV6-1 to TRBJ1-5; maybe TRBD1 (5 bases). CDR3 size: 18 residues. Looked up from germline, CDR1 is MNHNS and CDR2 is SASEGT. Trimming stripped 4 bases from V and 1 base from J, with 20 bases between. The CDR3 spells CASSGTKVPYMSNQPQHF. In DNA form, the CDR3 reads TGTGCCAGCAGTGGGACAAAGGTCCCTTATATGAGCAATCAGCCCCAGCATTTT.

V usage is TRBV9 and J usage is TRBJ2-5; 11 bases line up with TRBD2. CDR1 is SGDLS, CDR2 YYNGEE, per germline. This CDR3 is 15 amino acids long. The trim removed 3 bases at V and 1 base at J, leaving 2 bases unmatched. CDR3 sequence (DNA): TGTGCCAGCAGCGGTAGCGGGGGGGCCCAAGAGACCCAGTACTTC. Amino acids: CASSGSGGAQETQYF.

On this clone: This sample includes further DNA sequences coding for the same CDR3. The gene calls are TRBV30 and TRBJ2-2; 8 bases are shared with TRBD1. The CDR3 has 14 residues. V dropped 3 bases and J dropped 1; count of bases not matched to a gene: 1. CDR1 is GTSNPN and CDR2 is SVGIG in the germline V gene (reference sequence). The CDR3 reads CAWRGQGNTGELFF. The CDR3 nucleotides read TGTGCCTGGAGAGGACAGGGGAACACCGGGGAGCTGTTTTTT.

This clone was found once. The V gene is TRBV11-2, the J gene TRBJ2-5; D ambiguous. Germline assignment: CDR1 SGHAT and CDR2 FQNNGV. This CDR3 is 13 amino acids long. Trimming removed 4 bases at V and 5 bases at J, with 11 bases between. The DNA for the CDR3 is TGTGCCAGCAGCTCCGAGGCCCCCGAGACCCAGTACTTC. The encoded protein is CASSSEAPETQYF.

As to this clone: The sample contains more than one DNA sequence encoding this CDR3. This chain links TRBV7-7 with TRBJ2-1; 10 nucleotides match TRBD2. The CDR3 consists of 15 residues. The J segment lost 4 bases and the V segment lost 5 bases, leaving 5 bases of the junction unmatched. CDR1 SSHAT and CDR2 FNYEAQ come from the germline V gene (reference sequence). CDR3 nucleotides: TGTGCCAGCAGCCAAACTAGCGGGAATTACAATGAGCAGTTCTTC. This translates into CASSQTSGNYNEQFF. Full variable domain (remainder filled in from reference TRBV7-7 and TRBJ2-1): GAGVSQSPRYKVTKRGQDVTLRCDPISSHATLYWYQQALGQGPEFLTYFNYEAQPDKSGLPSDRFSAERPEGSISTLTIQRTEQRDSAMYRCASSQTSGNYNEQFFGPGTRLTVL.

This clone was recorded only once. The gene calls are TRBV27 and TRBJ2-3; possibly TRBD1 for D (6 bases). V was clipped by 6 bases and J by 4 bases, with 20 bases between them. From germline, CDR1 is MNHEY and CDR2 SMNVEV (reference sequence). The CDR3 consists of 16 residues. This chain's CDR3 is CASSFQAPKGADTQYF. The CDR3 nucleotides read TGTGCCAGCAGCTTTCAAGCCCCTAAGGGGGCAGATACGCAGTATTTT.